The next 3 T cell receptor beta chains were all read from a single sample in a study of blood T cell repertoires in COVID-19. The table came from immunoSEQ multiplex PCR; TCRdb's copy has only in-frame clones and leaves some out. The sample shows approximately 260,000 clones, 85% to 95% of them seen only once. Sequenced sample: PBMCs or T cells enriched from blood (not recorded which). The receptors derive from a woman between 18 and 29 years old who had recovered from COVID-19.

This sequence joins TRBV7-3 and TRBJ1-2; 8 bases agree with TRBD1. Trimming cost V 1 base and J 7 bases; bases outside gene matches: 8. This CDR3 spans 15 amino acids. CDR1 and CDR2 from the germline V gene are SGHTA and FQGTGA. The CDR3: CASSLNPDRVGGYTF. For the CDR3, the DNA is TGTGCCAGCAGCTTAAACCCGGACAGGGTGGGTGGCTACACCTTC.

The chain employs TRBV11-3 and TRBJ2-1, with TRBD2 as a possible D gene (6 bases). Germline values: CDR1 SGHNT, CDR2 YENEEA. V lost 4 bases and J 0 bases, leaving 13 bases between the germline ends. This CDR3 is built from 16 residues. CDR3 DNA: TGTGCCAGCAGCTCTCCTAGCGAGAGCTCCTACAATGAGCAGTTCTTC. Residues: CASSSPSESSYNEQFF.

The gene calls are TRBV5-4 and TRBJ2-5; tentatively, D is TRBD2 (6 bases). V dropped 4 bases and J dropped 5 bases, with 15 bases sitting between them. The CDR3 has 14 residues. Germline V gene lookup returns CDR1 SGHNT and CDR2 YYREEE (reference sequence). CDR3 DNA sequence: TGTGCCAGCAGCATCCGGGACCGGGGGGAGACCCAGTACTTC. It is translated as CASSIRDRGETQYF. Full variable domain (missing parts from reference TRBV5-4 and TRBJ2-5): ETGVTQSPTHLIKTRGQQVTLRCSSQSGHNTVSWYQQALGQGPQFIFQYYREEENGRGNFPPRFSGLQFPNYSSELNVNALELDDSALYLCASSIRDRGETQYFGPGTRLLVL.